The clone carrying this T cell receptor (beta chain) was recorded many times. Its antigen is currently unknown. By quantitative 5'-RACE with molecular barcodes, the TCR beta libraries were made. TCRdb re-analysed the 5' RACE reads in MiXCR, keeping a single row per CDR3 protein. The sample lists around 130,000 distinct CDR3 sequences, about 6.5% occurring once. This sample stems from a study of CD8 T cells in ankylosing spondylitis. Study-level findings and limits: Seemingly distinctive of ankylosing spondylitis blood was a TCR beta motif formed by eight highly homologous variants. In synovial fluid and blood from reactive arthritis, some motif variants were previously reported. Matched ankylosing spondylitis synovial fluid reportedly showed significant enrichment of disease-linked clones.

Trimming removed 5 bases at V and 1 base at J, with 10 bases between. The CDR3 loop spans 14 amino acids. CDR1 MDHEN and CDR2 SYDVKM come from the germline V gene. The source of this sequence is a male donor with ankylosing spondylitis or in good health (not recorded which). Sequenced input: blood, either unsorted or a sorted T cell fraction (not recorded which). This chain uses TRBV28 with TRBJ2-3, with D hard to call. CDR3 in amino acids: CASSPPKGTDTQYF. For the CDR3, the DNA is TGTGCCAGCAGTCCCCCTAAGGGCACAGATACGCAGTATTTT.